This T cell receptor (beta chain) originates from a study of T cell repertoires in cytomegalovirus infection. About the research overall: A matching HLA type, together with CMV infection, was signaled by public TCR beta signatures. The study's findings and limits: There were carriers of CMV plus the relevant HLA, and cumulative public TCR beta family frequency identified them. There were HLA-C-restricted CMV-specific TCR beta clonotypes dominating the ex vivo response.

V was cut by 4 bases and J by 3 bases, with 19 bases left in between. Germline-derived CDR1 and CDR2 are SGHVS and FQNEAQ. CDR3 size: 17 residues. TCRdb re-derived calls from the reads in MiXCR, one entry per CDR3 protein. The sample consists of 700,000 to 950,000 distinct CDR3 sequences, 32% of them appearing once. In its sample, this clonotype was seen a few times. Its antigen is not known. Sample: cultured CD8+ T cells from PBMCs, taken from culture after CMV antigen stimulation. The V gene is TRBV7-8, the J gene TRBJ2-1; a possible D gene is TRBD1 (5 bases). This receptor was obtained from a human donor in good health (CMV status not recorded). Some clones in this sample may be carry-over from other donors' samples. The chain's CDR3 is CASSYDAFLTDYNEQFF. The CDR3 DNA is TGTGCCAGCAGCTACGATGCTTTTTTGACAGACTACAATGAGCAGTTCTTC. The full variable domain, with the rest looked up from reference TRBV7-8 and TRBJ2-1, is GAGVSQSPRYKVAKRGQDVALRCDPISGHVSLFWYQQALGQGPEFLTYFQNEAQLDKSGLPSDRFFAERPEGSVSTLKIQRTQQEDSAVYLCASSYDAFLTDYNEQFFGPGTRLTVL.